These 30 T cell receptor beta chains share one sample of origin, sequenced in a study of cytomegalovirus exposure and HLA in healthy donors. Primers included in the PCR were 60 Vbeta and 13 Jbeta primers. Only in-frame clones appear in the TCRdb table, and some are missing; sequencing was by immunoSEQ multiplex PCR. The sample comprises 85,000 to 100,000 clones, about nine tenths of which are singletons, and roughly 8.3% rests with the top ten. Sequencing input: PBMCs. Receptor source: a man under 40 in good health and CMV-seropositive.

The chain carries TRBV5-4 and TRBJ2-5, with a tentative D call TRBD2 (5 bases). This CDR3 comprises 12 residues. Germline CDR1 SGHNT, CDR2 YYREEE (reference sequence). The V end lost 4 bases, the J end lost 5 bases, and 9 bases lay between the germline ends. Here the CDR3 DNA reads TGTGCCAGCAGCCCGGGCGGGGAGACCCAGTACTTC. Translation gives CASSPGGETQYF.

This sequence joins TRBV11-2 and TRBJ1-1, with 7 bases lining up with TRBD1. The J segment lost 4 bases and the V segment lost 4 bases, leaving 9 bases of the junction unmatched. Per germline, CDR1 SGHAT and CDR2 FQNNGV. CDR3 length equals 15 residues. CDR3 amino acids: CASSSWTGITTEAFF. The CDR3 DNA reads TGTGCCAGCAGCTCATGGACAGGCATTACCACTGAAGCTTTCTTT.

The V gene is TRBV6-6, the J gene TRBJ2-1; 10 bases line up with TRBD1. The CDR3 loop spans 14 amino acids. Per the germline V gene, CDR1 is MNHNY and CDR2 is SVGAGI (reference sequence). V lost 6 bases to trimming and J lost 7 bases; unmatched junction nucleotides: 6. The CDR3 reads CASRNPGQGNEQFF. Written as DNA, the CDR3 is TGTGCCAGCAGAAACCCGGGACAGGGGAATGAGCAGTTCTTC.

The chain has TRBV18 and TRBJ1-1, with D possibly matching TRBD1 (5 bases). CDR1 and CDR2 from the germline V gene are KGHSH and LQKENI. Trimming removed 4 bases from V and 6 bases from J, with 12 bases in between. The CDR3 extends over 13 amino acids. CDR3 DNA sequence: TGTGCCAGCTCACAGTCCAGGGAGGCTGAAGCTTTCTTT. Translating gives CASSQSREAEAFF.

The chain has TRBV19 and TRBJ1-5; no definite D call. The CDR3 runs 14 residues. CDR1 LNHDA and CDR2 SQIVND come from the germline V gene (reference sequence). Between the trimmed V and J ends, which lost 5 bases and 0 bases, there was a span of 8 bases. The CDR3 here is CASSPQVSNQPQHF. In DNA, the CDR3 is TGTGCCAGTAGTCCCCAGGTTAGCAATCAGCCCCAGCATTTT.

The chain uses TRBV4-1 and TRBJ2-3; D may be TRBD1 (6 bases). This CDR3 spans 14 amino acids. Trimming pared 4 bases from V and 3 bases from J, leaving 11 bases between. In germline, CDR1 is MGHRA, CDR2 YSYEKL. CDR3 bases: TGCGCCAGCAGCCTAACAGGGTTGACAGATACGCAGTATTTT. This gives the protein CASSLTGLTDTQYF.

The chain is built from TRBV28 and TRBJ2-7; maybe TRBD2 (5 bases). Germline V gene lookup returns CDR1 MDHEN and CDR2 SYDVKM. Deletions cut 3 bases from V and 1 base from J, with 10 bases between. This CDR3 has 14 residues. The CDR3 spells CASSLARGSYEQYF. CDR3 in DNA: TGTGCCAGCAGTTTGGCCCGAGGGTCCTACGAGCAGTACTTC.

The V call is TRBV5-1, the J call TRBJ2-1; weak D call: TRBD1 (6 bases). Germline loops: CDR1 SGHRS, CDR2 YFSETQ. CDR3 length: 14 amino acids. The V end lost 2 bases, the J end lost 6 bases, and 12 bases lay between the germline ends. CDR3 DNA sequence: TGCGCCAGCAGCTTACCCAGGGGTAGCAATGAGCAGTTCTTC. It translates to CASSLPRGSNEQFF.

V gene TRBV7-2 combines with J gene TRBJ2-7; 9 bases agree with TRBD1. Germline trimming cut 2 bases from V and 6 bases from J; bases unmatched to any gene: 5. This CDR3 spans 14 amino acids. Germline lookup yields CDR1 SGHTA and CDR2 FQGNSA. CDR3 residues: CASSLRGQGREQYF. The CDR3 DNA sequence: TGTGCCAGCAGCTTAAGGGGACAGGGTCGCGAGCAGTACTTC. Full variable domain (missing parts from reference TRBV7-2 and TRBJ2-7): GAGVSQSPSNKVTEKGKDVELRCDPISGHTALYWYRQSLGQGLEFLIYFQGNSAPDKSGLPSDRFSAERTGGSVSTLTIQRTQQEDSAVYLCASSLRGQGREQYFGPGTRLTVT.

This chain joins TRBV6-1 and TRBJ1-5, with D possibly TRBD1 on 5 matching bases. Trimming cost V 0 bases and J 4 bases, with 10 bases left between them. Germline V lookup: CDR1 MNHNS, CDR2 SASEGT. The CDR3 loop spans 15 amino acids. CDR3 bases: TGTGCCAGCAGTGAAGCTCGGGGGTTTAATCAGCCCCAGCATTTT. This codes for CASSEARGFNQPQHF.

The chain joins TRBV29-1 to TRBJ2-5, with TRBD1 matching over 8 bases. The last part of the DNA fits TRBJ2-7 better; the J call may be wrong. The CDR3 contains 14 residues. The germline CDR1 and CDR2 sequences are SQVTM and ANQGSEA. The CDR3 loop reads CSVDTGTGAYEQYF. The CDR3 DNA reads TGCAGCGTGGATACCGGGACAGGAGCCTACGAGCAGTACTTC.

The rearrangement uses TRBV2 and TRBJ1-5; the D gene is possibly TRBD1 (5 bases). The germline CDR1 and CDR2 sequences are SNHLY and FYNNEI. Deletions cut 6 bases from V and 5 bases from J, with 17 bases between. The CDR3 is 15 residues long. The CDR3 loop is CASRRGGQPDQPQHF. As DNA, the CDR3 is TGTGCCAGCAGGAGGGGAGGGCAACCCGATCAGCCCCAGCATTTT.

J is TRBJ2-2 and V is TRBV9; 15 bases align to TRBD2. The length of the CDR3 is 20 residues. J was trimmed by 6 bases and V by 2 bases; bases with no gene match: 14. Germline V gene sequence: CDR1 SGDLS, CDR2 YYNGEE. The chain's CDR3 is CASSVKSQRTSGRGAGELFF. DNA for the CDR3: TGTGCCAGCAGCGTTAAATCCCAAAGGACTAGCGGGAGGGGGGCCGGGGAGCTGTTTTTT.

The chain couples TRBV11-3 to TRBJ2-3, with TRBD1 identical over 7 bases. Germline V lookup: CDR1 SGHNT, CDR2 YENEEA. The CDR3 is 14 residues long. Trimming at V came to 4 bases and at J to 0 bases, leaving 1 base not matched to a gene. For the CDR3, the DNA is TGTGCCAGCAGCTCACAGGGGAGCACAGATACGCAGTATTTT. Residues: CASSSQGSTDTQYF.

The CDR3 DNA is TGTGCCATCGCTGGAAACACCATATATTTT. It is translated as CAIAGNTIYF. The rearrangement joins TRBV28 to TRBJ1-3, with no clear D. V was shortened by 10 bases and J by 2 bases, with 3 bases between the two germline ends. This CDR3 is built from 10 residues. Germline-derived CDR1 and CDR2 are MDHEN and SYDVKM.

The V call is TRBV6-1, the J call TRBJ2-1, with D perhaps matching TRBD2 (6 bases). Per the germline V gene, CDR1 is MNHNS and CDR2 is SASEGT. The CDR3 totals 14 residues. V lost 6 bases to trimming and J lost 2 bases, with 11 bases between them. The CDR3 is CASRGGITYNEQFF. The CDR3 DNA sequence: TGTGCCAGCAGGGGCGGGATAACCTACAATGAGCAGTTCTTC.

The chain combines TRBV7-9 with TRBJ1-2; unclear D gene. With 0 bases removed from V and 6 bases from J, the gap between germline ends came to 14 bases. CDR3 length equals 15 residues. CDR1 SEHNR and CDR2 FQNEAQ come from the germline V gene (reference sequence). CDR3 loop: CASSLASGPSDGYTF. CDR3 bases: TGTGCCAGCAGCTTAGCGTCGGGTCCGTCGGATGGCTACACCTTC.

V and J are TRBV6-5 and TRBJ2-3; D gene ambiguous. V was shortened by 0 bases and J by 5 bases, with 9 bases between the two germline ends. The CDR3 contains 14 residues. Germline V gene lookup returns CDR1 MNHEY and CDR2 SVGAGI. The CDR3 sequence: CASSYSRGGDTQYF. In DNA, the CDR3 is TGTGCCAGCAGTTACTCGCGTGGTGGAGATACGCAGTATTTT.

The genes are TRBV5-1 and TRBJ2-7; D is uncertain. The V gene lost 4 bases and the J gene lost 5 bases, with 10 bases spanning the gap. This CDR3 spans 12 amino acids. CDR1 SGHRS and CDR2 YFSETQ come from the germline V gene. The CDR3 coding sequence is TGCGCCAGCAGCCCCGTTGGAGACGAGCAGTACTTC. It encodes CASSPVGDEQYF.

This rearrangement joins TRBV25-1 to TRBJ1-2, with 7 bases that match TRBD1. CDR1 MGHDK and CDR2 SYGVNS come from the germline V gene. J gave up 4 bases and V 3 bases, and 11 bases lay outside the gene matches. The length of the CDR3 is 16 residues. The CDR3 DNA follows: TGTGCCAGCAGTGATTGGCAGACAGGGACCATCTATGGCTACACCTTC. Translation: CASSDWQTGTIYGYTF.

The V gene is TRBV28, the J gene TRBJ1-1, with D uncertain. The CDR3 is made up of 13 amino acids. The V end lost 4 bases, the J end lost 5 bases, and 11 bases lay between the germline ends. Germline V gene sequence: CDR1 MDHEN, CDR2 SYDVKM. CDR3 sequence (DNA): TGTGCCAGCAGTTCCCAGGTGGGTACTGAAGCTTTCTTT. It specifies CASSSQVGTEAFF.

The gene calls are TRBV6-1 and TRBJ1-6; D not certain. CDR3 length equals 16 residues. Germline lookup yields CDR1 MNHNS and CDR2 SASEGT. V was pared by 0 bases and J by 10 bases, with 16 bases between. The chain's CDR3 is CASSEAHGSRISPLHF. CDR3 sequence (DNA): TGTGCCAGCAGTGAAGCGCACGGGTCTCGTATCTCACCCCTCCACTTT.

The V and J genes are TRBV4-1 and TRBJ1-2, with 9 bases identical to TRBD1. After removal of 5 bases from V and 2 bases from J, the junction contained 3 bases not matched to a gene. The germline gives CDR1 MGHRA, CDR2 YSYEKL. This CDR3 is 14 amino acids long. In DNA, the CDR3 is TGCGCCAGCAGCAGTGGGACAGGGAACTATGGCTACACCTTC. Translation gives CASSSGTGNYGYTF.

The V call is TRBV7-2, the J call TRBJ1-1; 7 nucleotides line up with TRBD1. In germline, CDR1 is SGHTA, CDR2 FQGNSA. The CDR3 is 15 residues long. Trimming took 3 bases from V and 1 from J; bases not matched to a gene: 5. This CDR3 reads CASSFRQGPNTEAFF. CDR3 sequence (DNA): TGTGCCAGCAGCTTTCGACAGGGACCGAACACTGAAGCTTTCTTT.

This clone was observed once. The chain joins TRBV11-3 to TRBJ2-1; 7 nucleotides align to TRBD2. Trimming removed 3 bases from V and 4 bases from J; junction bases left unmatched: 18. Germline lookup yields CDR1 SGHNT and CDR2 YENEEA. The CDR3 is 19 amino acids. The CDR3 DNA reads TGTGCCAGCAGCTTTTCTTCGGTCGGCGGGAGTAGTAGTTACAATGAGCAGTTCTTC. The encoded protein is CASSFSSVGGSSSYNEQFF.

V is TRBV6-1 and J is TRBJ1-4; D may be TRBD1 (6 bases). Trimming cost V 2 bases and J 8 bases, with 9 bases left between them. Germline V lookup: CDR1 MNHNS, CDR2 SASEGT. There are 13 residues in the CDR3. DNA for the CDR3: TGTGCCAGCAGTGAATACAGGGCAGAAAAACTGTTTTTT. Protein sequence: CASSEYRAEKLFF.

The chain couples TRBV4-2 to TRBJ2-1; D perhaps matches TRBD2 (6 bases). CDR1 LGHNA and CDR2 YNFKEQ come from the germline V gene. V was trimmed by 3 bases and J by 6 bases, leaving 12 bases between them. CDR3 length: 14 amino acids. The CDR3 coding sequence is TGTGCCAGCAGCCACCGACTAGGCCTCAATGAGCAGTTCTTC. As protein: CASSHRLGLNEQFF.

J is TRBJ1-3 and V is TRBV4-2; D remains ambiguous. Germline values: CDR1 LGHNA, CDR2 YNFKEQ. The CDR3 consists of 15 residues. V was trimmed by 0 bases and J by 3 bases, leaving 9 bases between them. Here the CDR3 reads CASSQDNTVGNTIYF. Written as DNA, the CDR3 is TGTGCCAGCAGCCAAGATAATACGGTTGGAAACACCATATATTTT.

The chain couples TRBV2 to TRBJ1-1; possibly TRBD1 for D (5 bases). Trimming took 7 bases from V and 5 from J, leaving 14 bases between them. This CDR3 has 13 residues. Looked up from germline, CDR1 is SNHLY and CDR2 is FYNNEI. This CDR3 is CASTPEEGTEAFF. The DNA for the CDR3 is TGTGCCAGCACCCCGGAGGAGGGGACTGAAGCTTTCTTT. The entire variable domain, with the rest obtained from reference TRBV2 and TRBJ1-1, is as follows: EPEVTQTPSHQVTQMGQEVILRCVPISNHLYFYWYRQILGQKVEFLVSFYNNEISEKSEIFDDQFSVERPDGSNFTLKIRSTKLEDSAMYFCASTPEEGTEAFFGQGTRLTVV.

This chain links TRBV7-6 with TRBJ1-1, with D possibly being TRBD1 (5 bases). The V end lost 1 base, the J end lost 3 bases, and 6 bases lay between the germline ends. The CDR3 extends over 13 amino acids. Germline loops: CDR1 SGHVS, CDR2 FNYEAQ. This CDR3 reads CASSLGGDTEAFF. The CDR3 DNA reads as TGTGCCAGCAGCTTAGGGGGGGACACTGAAGCTTTCTTT.